These 13 T cell receptor beta chains were all obtained from the same sample, sequenced in a study of blood T cell repertoires in COVID-19. The data were produced by immunoSEQ multiplex PCR, yet TCRdb's version contains in-frame clones alone and is incomplete. In the table there are about 160,000 clones, around 93% of which are singletons. The sample was peripheral blood. Receptors were obtained from a woman aged 50 to 65 with acute or convalescent COVID-19.

This chain links TRBV28 with TRBJ1-2, with no clear D. The CDR3 totals 12 residues. CDR1 is MDHEN, CDR2 SYDVKM, per germline. With 7 bases removed from V and 7 bases from J, the gap between germline ends came to 13 bases. The CDR3 DNA follows: TGTGCCAGCACAGACATTGCGCTTGGCTACACCTTC. It yields the protein CASTDIALGYTF.

The CDR3 DNA follows: TGCGCCAGCAGCTTCGGGCAACTGGGGCCCCAAGAGACCCAGTACTTC. Its translation is CASSFGQLGPQETQYF. J is TRBJ2-5 and V is TRBV5-1; tentative D call: TRBD1 (5 bases). CDR1 is SGHRS and CDR2 is YFSETQ in the germline V gene. V was shortened by 2 bases and J by 1 base, with 15 bases between the two germline ends. This CDR3 is built from 16 residues.

The chain has TRBV6-5 and TRBJ1-2; no reliable D call. This CDR3 region has 12 residues. With 6 bases removed from V and 4 bases from J, the gap between germline ends came to 9 bases. Germline V CDR1 and CDR2: MNHEY, SVGAGI. The CDR3 nucleotides read TGTGCCAGCAGGGGCCAGGTCTATGGCTACACCTTC. Amino acid sequence: CASRGQVYGYTF.

V gene TRBV5-6 combines with J gene TRBJ2-1; TRBD2 matches at 13 bases. Germline values: CDR1 SGHDT, CDR2 YYEEEE. This CDR3 region has 17 residues. Trimming removed 1 base from V and 8 bases from J; junction bases left unmatched: 9. CDR3 amino acids: CASSLPWTSGRFDEQFF. The CDR3 DNA reads as TGTGCCAGCAGCTTGCCCTGGACTAGCGGGAGATTTGATGAGCAGTTCTTC.

This sequence joins TRBV29-1 and TRBJ1-1, with 7 bases aligning to TRBD1. This CDR3 has 13 residues. Germline V gene sequence: CDR1 SQVTM, CDR2 ANQGSEA. The ends lost 6 bases at V and 0 bases at J; junction bases unmatched: 4. The CDR3 DNA is TGCAGCGTAAAGGGACAGATGAACACTGAAGCTTTCTTT. Its protein product is CSVKGQMNTEAFF.

This chain links TRBV4-1 with TRBJ2-1; TRBD2 agrees at 15 bases. After removal of 4 bases from V and 6 bases from J, the junction contained 7 bases not matched to a gene. From germline, CDR1 is MGHRA and CDR2 YSYEKL. The length of the CDR3 is 17 residues. CDR3 coding DNA: TGCGCCAGCAGCCGTCCCGGGACTAGCGGGGGGACCAATGAGCAGTTCTTC. This sequence encodes CASSRPGTSGGTNEQFF.

The genes are TRBV28 and TRBJ1-2, with a tentative D call TRBD1 (5 bases). From germline, CDR1 is MDHEN and CDR2 SYDVKM. The CDR3 is 12 amino acids. CDR3 DNA: TGTGTCTCCCGGACACCCTCCGGTGGCTACACCTTC. It is translated as CVSRTPSGGYTF.

V is TRBV20-1 and J is TRBJ1-5; D remains ambiguous. This CDR3 contains 15 residues. The V end lost 3 bases, the J end lost 4 bases, and 16 bases lay between the germline ends. Germline CDR1 reads DFQATT; CDR2 reads SNEGSKA (reference sequence). This CDR3 reads CSASYNPGGNQPQHF. Here the CDR3 DNA reads TGCAGTGCTAGTTATAACCCGGGCGGGAATCAGCCCCAGCATTTT.

The rearrangement links TRBV7-9 to TRBJ1-3; D not certain. The V end lost 1 base, the J end lost 4 bases, and 11 bases lay between the germline ends. Germline V gene lookup returns CDR1 SEHNR and CDR2 FQNEAQ (reference sequence). The CDR3 runs to 15 residues. The CDR3 protein is CASSLEGGAGNTIYF. The CDR3 nucleotides read TGTGCCAGCAGCTTAGAAGGTGGAGCAGGAAACACCATATATTTT.

J is TRBJ1-4 and V is TRBV19; TRBD1 agrees at 7 bases. Trimming removed 8 bases from V and 8 bases from J; junction bases left unmatched: 8. The germline V gene has CDR1 LNHDA and CDR2 SQIVND (reference sequence). CDR3 length equals 13 residues. DNA of the CDR3: TGTGCCAGTTCACAGGGGTTTGGGGAAAAACTGTTTTTT. Its protein is CASSQGFGEKLFF.

The chain combines TRBV10-3 with TRBJ1-2, with TRBD1 identical over 8 bases. CDR3 length equals 12 residues. The V segment lost 10 bases and the J segment 8 bases; nucleotides outside the gene matches: 9. Germline V gives CDR1 ENHRY, CDR2 SYGVKD. CDR3 loop: CASDRGGGGYTF. DNA for the CDR3: TGTGCCAGCGACAGGGGTGGGGGCGGCTACACCTTC.

V and J are TRBV30 and TRBJ1-1, with 9 bases identical to TRBD1. CDR3 size: 14 residues. The V gene's germline CDR1 is GTSNPN and CDR2 SVGIG (reference sequence). V was pared by 1 base and J by 3 bases, with 3 bases of the junction left unmatched. This chain's CDR3 is CAWSADRGDTEAFF. CDR3 bases: TGTGCCTGGAGTGCCGACAGGGGGGACACTGAAGCTTTCTTT. The full variable domain, completed using reference TRBV30 and TRBJ1-1, is SQTIHQWPATLVQPVGSPLSLECTVEGTSNPNLYWYRQAAGRGLQLLFYSVGIGQISSEVPQNLSASRPQDRQFILSSKKLLLSDSGFYLCAWSADRGDTEAFFGQGTRLTVV.

The chain is built from TRBV5-1 and TRBJ1-1; D might be TRBD1 (6 bases). Germline V gene data show CDR1 as SGHRS and CDR2 as YFSETQ. This CDR3 is 13 amino acids long. Trimming pared 7 bases from V and 0 bases from J, leaving 10 bases between. The CDR3 is CASGGHMNTEAFF. In DNA form, the CDR3 reads TGCGCCAGCGGGGGACATATGAACACTGAAGCTTTCTTT.